This T cell receptor (beta chain) came from a study of T cell repertoires and HLA-DP antigens. Worth noting for this clone: No antigen is known for it.

Measured with immunoSEQ multiplex PCR; TCRdb has only the in-frame clones, and not every one. Of 75,000 to 90,000 clones listed, roughly 86% were seen once; the top ten hold 1.5% to 2%. Trimming took off 3 bases at V and 4 bases at J, with 15 bases between the two ends. Germline CDR1 SGHVS, CDR2 FQNEAQ. The CDR3 has 16 residues. The sequenced sample consisted of CD4+ T cells from PBMCs. This receptor was identified in a man aged 45-60 years in good health and CMV-seronegative. This sequence joins TRBV7-8 and TRBJ2-2, with D possibly TRBD2 on 5 matching bases. CDR3 protein: CASSFGGPDSTGELFF. The DNA for the CDR3 is TGTGCCAGCAGCTTTGGCGGGCCAGATTCCACCGGGGAGCTGTTTTTT.